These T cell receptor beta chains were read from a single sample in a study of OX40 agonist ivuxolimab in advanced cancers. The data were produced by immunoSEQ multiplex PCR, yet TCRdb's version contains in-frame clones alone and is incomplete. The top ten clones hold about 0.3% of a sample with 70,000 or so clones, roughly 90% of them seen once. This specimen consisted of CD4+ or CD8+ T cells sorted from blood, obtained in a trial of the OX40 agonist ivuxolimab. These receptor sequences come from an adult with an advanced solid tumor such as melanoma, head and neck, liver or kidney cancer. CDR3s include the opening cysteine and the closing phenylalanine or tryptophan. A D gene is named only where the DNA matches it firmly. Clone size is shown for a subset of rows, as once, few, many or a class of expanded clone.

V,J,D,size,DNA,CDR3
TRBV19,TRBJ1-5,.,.,TGTGCCAGTAGCGATCTGGGTAATCAGCCCCAGCATTTT,CASSDLGNQPQHF
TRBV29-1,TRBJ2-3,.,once,TGCAGCGTTGTGACTACAATCACAGATACGCAGTATTTT,CSVVTTITDTQYF
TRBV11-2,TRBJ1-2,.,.,TGTGCCAGCAGCTTATTACGTTCAGGGGATGGCTACACCTTC,CASSLLRSGDGYTF
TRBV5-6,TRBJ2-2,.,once,TGTGCCAGCAGCTTTTATTCGGTTACGAACGGGGAGCTGTTTTTT,CASSFYSVTNGELFF
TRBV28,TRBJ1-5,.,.,TGTGCCAGCAGTTTATTAGGGGGGGTAAGCAATCAGCCCCAGCATTTT,CASSLLGGVSNQPQHF
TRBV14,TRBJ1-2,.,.,TGTGCCAGCAGACCCCCAGGGAACTATGGCTACACCTTC,CASRPPGNYGYTF
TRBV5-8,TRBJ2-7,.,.,TGTGCCAGCAGCTTGGCCGCAGGGAGGAGCTCCTACGAGCAGTACTTC,CASSLAAGRSSYEQYF
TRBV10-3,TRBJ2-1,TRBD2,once,TGTGCCACTAGCGGGAGTAGCTCCTACAATGAGCAGTTCTTC,CATSGSSSYNEQFF
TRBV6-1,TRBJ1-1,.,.,TGTGCCAGCAGTGAACAGGGTTACACTGAAGCTTTCTTT,CASSEQGYTEAFF
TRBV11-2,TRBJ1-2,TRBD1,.,TGTGCCAGCAGCCGGACAGGGGGCGTAAACTATGGCTACACCTTC,CASSRTGGVNYGYTF
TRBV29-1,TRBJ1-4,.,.,TGCAGCGTTGTCTGGGGGCAACGGGAAAAACTGTTTTTT,CSVVWGQREKLFF
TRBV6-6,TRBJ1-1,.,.,TGTGCCAGCAGTTACGACAGACCCACTGAAGCTTTCTTT,CASSYDRPTEAFF
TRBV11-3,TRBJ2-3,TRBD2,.,TGTGCCAGCAGCTCCGGGACTAGCGGATACACAGATACGCAGTATTTT,CASSSGTSGYTDTQYF
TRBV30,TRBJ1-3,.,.,TGTGCCTGGGCAGGGGTCTCTGGAAACACCATATATTTT,CAWAGVSGNTIYF
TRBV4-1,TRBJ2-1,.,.,TGCGCCAGCAGCCAAGAGTACGAGTCCTACAATGAGCAGTTCTTC,CASSQEYESYNEQFF
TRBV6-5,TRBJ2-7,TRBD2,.,TGTGCCAGCAGCCCGGGACTAGCGGATAGGGGAGAGCAGTACTTC,CASSPGLADRGEQYF
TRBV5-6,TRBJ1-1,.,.,TGTGCCAGCAGCTTAGGGAACAAAGGACCTGAAGCTTTCTTT,CASSLGNKGPEAFF
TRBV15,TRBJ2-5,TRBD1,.,TGTGCCACCAGCAGAGATCAGGACAGGGGGCAGCAGTACTTC,CATSRDQDRGQQYF
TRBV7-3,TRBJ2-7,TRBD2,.,TGTGCCAGCAGCGAGACTAGCGGGGGGCCCTACGAGCAGTACTTC,CASSETSGGPYEQYF
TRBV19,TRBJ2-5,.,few,TGTGCCAGTAGTATTGGGGGTAGCCAAGAGACCCAGTACTTC,CASSIGGSQETQYF
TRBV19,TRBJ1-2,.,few,TGTGCCAGTAAAAGTTCAGGATTCTATGGCTACACCTTC,CASKSSGFYGYTF
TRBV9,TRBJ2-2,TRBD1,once,TGTGCCAGCAGCCTTCGGACAGGGGGCACCGGGGAGCTGTTTTTT,CASSLRTGGTGELFF
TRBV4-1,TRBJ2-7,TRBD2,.,TGCGCCAGCAGCCAAGATCCGGGACTAGCGGGAGGGTCCTACGAGCAGTACTTC,CASSQDPGLAGGSYEQYF
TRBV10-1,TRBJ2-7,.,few,TGCGCCAGCAGTGAGGGCAACTCCTACGAGCAGTACTTC,CASSEGNSYEQYF
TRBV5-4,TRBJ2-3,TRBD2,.,TGTGCCAGCAGCTTAGAGGGACTAGATAGCACAGATACGCAGTATTTT,CASSLEGLDSTDTQYF
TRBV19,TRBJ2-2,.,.,TGTGCCACGAGGGGACCAGGGGCCGGGGAGCTGTTTTTT,CATRGPGAGELFF